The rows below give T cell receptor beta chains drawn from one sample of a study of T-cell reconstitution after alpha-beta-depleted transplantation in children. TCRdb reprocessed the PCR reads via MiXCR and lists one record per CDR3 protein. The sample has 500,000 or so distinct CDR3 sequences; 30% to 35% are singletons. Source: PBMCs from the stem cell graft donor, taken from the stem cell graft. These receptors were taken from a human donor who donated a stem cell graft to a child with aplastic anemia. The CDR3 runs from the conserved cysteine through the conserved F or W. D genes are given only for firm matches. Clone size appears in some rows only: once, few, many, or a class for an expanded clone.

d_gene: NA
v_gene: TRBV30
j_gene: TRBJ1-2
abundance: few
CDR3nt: TGTGCCTGGACCTTAGGGACACTTGGCTACACCTTC
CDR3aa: CAWTLGTLGYTF

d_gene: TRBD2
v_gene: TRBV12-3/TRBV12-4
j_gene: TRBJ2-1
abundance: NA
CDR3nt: TGTGCCAGCAGTTCTGAACCGGGACTAGCGGGCTCAAAAGCCTCCTACAATGAGCAGTTCTTC
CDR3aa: CASSSEPGLAGSKASYNEQFF

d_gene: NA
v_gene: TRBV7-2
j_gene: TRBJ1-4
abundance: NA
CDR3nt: TGTGCCAGCAGAGTGGGAACTAATGAAAAACTGTTTTTT
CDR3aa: CASRVGTNEKLFF

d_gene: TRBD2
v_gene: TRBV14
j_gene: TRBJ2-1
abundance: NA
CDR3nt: TGTGCCAGCAGCCAAGACTTGCGGGAGAGGAATGAGCAGTTCTTC
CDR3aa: CASSQDLRERNEQFF

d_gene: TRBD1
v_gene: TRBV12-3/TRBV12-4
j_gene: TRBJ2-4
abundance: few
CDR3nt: TGTGCCAGCAGTTTGGGGACCGGGACAGACAGGTTATTAGCCAAAAACATTCAGTACTTC
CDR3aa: CASSLGTGTDRLLAKNIQYF

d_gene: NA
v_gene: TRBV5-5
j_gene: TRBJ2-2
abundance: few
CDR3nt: TGTGCCAGCAGCCTTGAGGGGTTTACGAACACCGGGGAGCTGTTTTTT
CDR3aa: CASSLEGFTNTGELFF

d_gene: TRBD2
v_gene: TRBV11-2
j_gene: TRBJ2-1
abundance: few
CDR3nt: TGTGCCAGCAGCTTATATGCCGGGACTAGCGGGGGCAATGAGCAGTTCTTC
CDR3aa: CASSLYAGTSGGNEQFF

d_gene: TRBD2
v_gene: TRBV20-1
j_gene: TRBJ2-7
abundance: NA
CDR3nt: TGCAGTGCTACCCCTAGCGGCTCACCCAAGGGGCAGTACTTC
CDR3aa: CSATPSGSPKGQYF

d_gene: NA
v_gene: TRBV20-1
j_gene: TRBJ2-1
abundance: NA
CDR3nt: TGCAGTGCTACGGCGGTGTTAAATGAGCAGTTCTTC
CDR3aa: CSATAVLNEQFF

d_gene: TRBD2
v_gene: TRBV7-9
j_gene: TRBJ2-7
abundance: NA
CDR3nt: TGTGCCAGCAGCTTAACAAGGGAGGGAAACGAGCAGTACTTC
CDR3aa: CASSLTREGNEQYF

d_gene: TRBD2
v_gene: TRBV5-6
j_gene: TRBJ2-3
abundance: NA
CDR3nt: TGTGCCAGCAGCACGGGACTAGCGGGAGCAGATACGCAGTATTTT
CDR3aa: CASSTGLAGADTQYF

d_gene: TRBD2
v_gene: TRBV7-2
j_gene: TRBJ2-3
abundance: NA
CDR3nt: TGTGCCAGCAGCTTATCAGCGGGACTCCTGGGGGGTACGCAGTATTTT
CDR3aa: CASSLSAGLLGGTQYF

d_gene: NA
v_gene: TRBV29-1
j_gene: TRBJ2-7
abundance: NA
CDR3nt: TGCAGCGTTGATGAGGGCGCCTACGAGCAGTACTTC
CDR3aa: CSVDEGAYEQYF

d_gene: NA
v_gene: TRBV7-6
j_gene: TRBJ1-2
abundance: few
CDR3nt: TGTGCCAGCAGCTTAGGAGCAGGGCCTTATGGCTACACCTTC
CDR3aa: CASSLGAGPYGYTF

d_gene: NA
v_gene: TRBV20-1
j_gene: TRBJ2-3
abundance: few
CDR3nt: TGCAGTGCCCTCAGGAGCCGTGCTACTAGCACAGATACGCAGTATTTT
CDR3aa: CSALRSRATSTDTQYF

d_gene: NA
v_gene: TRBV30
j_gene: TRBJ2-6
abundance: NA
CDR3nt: TGTGCCTGGACTCCAGGGATCACTGGGGCCAACGTCCTGACTTTC
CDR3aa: CAWTPGITGANVLTF

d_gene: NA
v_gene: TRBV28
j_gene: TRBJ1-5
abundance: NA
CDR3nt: TGTGCCAGCAGTTCACCCGCTGGGGGGGCAACCTATCAGCCCCAGCATTTT
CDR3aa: CASSSPAGGATYQPQHF

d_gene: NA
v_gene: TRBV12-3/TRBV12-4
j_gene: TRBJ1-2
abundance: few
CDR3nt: TGTGCCAGCGGAAGAGGTGGCTACACCTTC
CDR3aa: CASGRGGYTF

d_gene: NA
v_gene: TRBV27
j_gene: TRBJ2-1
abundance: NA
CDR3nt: TGTGCCAGCAGTTTATCGCCCCGATCCTGGGATGAGCAGTTCTTC
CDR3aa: CASSLSPRSWDEQFF

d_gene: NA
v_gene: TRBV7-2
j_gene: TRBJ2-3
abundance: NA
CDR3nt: TGTGCCAGCAGCCTGGAGGGCCGGTATACGCAGTATTTT
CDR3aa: CASSLEGRYTQYF

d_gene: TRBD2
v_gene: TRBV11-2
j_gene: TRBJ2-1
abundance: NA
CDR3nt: TGTGCCAGCAGCTTAGGGACCTTTAGCGGGAGGGCCAGGAATGAGCAGTTCTTC
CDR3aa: CASSLGTFSGRARNEQFF

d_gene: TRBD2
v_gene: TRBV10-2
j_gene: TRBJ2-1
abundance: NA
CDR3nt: TGCGCCAGCAGTGGGCTAGCGGGGTACAATGAGCAGTTCTTC
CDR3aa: CASSGLAGYNEQFF

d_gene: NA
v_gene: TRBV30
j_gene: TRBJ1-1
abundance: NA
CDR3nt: TGTGCCTGGAGCAGACAGGACACCGGTGAAGCTTTCTTT
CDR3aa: CAWSRQDTGEAFF